This T cell receptor beta chain was recorded in a study of blood T cell repertoires in COVID-19. As for the study in general: From the United States, Italy and Spain came samples of acute and convalescent COVID-19.

This study enrolled people aged about 18 to 100 from around 25 US geographic areas. Cohort assignment relied on participant-reported clinical history. Only in-frame clones appear in the TCRdb table, and some are missing; sequencing was by immunoSEQ multiplex PCR. In the table there are some 250,000 clones, about 89% of which are singletons. The germline V gene encodes CDR1 LNHDA and CDR2 SQIVND (reference sequence). This CDR3 contains 17 residues. Trimming removed 0 bases from V and 2 bases from J, with 14 bases in between. The sample consisted of PBMCs or T cells enriched from blood (not recorded which). The TCR sequence derives from a man aged 40-50 years who had recovered from COVID-19. This chain connects TRBV19 to TRBJ1-5; no clear D gene. The CDR3: CASSIDHNREGNQPQHF. Written as DNA, the CDR3 is TGTGCCAGTAGTATAGATCACAATCGGGAGGGCAATCAGCCCCAGCATTTT.